Listed below are T cell receptor beta chains from one sample, sequenced in a study of T cells after posttransplantation cyclophosphamide. Sequencing was performed with immunoSEQ multiplex PCR; in TCRdb, only in-frame clones are kept and a portion is missing. The sample offers over 35,000 clones and no singletons, the top ten holding roughly 2.1%. Sequencing input: PBMCs. The receptor source for this set is a man between 40 and 49 years old in good health, CMV-negative, and a related stem cell transplant donor. Both conserved end residues are part of each CDR3. The D gene is left open where the match is weak. Expanded clones are given a class, and other clones once, few, many or no size at all.

v_call: TRBV19; j_call: TRBJ1-4; d_call: TRBD1; clone_size: many; cdr3_nt: TGTGCCAGTAGTAATAACAGGGGCTCGTCTAATGAAAAACTGTTTTTT; cdr3_aa: CASSNNRGSSNEKLFF
v_call: TRBV5-6; j_call: TRBJ1-1; d_call: .; clone_size: many; cdr3_nt: TGTGCCAGCAGCTTCAGGCAGGGGTTTGTCATGAACACTGAAGCTTTCTTT; cdr3_aa: CASSFRQGFVMNTEAFF
v_call: TRBV7-7; j_call: TRBJ2-7; d_call: .; clone_size: many; cdr3_nt: TGTGCCAGCAGCGCCAGGGAAGGGCCCTACGAGCAGTACTTC; cdr3_aa: CASSAREGPYEQYF
v_call: TRBV10-3; j_call: TRBJ1-1; d_call: .; clone_size: many; cdr3_nt: TGTGCCATCAGTGAGCAGGGCGGTACTGAAGCTTTCTTT; cdr3_aa: CAISEQGGTEAFF
v_call: TRBV6-6; j_call: TRBJ2-5; d_call: TRBD1; clone_size: few; cdr3_nt: TGTGCCAGCAGTTACTCGCGGACAGGGGGAGGAGAGACCCAGTACTTC; cdr3_aa: CASSYSRTGGGETQYF
v_call: TRBV6-6; j_call: TRBJ1-5; d_call: .; clone_size: many; cdr3_nt: TGTGCCAGCAGTTATCTAGGTCAGCCCCAGCATTTT; cdr3_aa: CASSYLGQPQHF
v_call: TRBV6-5; j_call: TRBJ1-4; d_call: .; clone_size: many; cdr3_nt: TGTGCCAGCCGTAAAGGACAGAGTAATGAAAAACTGTTTTTT; cdr3_aa: CASRKGQSNEKLFF
v_call: TRBV5-6; j_call: TRBJ1-1; d_call: .; clone_size: many; cdr3_nt: TGTGCCAGCAGCTTGGGGGGGGTGGCTTTCTTT; cdr3_aa: CASSLGGVAFF
v_call: TRBV9; j_call: TRBJ2-1; d_call: TRBD2; clone_size: .; cdr3_nt: TGTGCCAGCAGCGCCCAGCCCGGGACTAGCGCTTACAATGAGCAGTTCTTC; cdr3_aa: CASSAQPGTSAYNEQFF
v_call: TRBV29-1; j_call: TRBJ1-1; d_call: TRBD1; clone_size: many; cdr3_nt: TGCAGCGTTGAGGACGGCGGGACAGGAGCTTTCTTT; cdr3_aa: CSVEDGGTGAFF
v_call: TRBV9; j_call: TRBJ2-5; d_call: TRBD1; clone_size: many; cdr3_nt: TGTGCCAGCAGCGTATTACAGGGGGATGAGACCCAGTACTTC; cdr3_aa: CASSVLQGDETQYF
v_call: TRBV2; j_call: TRBJ1-5; d_call: .; clone_size: many; cdr3_nt: TGTGCCAGCGGCTCCGAGTGGGCAGGCAATCAGCCCCAGCATTTT; cdr3_aa: CASGSEWAGNQPQHF
v_call: TRBV7-6; j_call: TRBJ1-5; d_call: .; clone_size: many; cdr3_nt: TGTGCCAGCAGCATGGGACAAACTTCCAGCCCCCAGCATTTT; cdr3_aa: CASSMGQTSSPQHF
v_call: TRBV7-9; j_call: TRBJ2-1; d_call: TRBD2; clone_size: few; cdr3_nt: TGTGCCAGCAGCTTAGCGCAATGGCCTAGCGGGGACAATGAGCAGTTCTTC; cdr3_aa: CASSLAQWPSGDNEQFF
v_call: TRBV11-2; j_call: TRBJ1-4; d_call: .; clone_size: .; cdr3_nt: TGTGCCAGCAGCTCGGGTAAAAAACTGTTTTTT; cdr3_aa: CASSSGKKLFF
v_call: TRBV19; j_call: TRBJ2-6; d_call: .; clone_size: many; cdr3_nt: TGTGCAACGGGCAGGGAACGTTCTGGGGCCAACGTCCTGACTTTC; cdr3_aa: CATGRERSGANVLTF
v_call: TRBV4-1; j_call: TRBJ2-2; d_call: .; clone_size: many; cdr3_nt: TGCGCCAGCAGCCCGGTGGCCGGGGAGCTGTTTTTT; cdr3_aa: CASSPVAGELFF
v_call: TRBV11-2; j_call: TRBJ2-7; d_call: .; clone_size: many; cdr3_nt: TGTGCCAGCAGCTTAGATAGGGACTCAGCCGAGCAGTACTTC; cdr3_aa: CASSLDRDSAEQYF
v_call: TRBV7-9; j_call: TRBJ2-3; d_call: .; clone_size: many; cdr3_nt: TGTGCCAGCAGCTCTAGAGATACGCAGTATTTT; cdr3_aa: CASSSRDTQYF
v_call: TRBV18; j_call: TRBJ1-5; d_call: TRBD1; clone_size: many; cdr3_nt: TGTGCCAGCTCATCGGACAGGGGGCTTCAGCCCCAGCATTTT; cdr3_aa: CASSSDRGLQPQHF
v_call: TRBV7-3; j_call: TRBJ2-4; d_call: .; clone_size: many; cdr3_nt: TGTGCCAGCAGTACAATGCCAGCCAAAAACATTCAGTACTTC; cdr3_aa: CASSTMPAKNIQYF
v_call: TRBV11-2; j_call: TRBJ2-5; d_call: .; clone_size: few; cdr3_nt: TGTGCCAGCAGCTTAGTGGTGTGGGGGCAGGTTGAGACCCAGTACTTC; cdr3_aa: CASSLVVWGQVETQYF
v_call: TRBV5-1; j_call: TRBJ1-2; d_call: TRBD1; clone_size: many; cdr3_nt: TGCGCCAGCAGCCCAAGGACAGGAGGATCTAACTATGGCTACACCTTC; cdr3_aa: CASSPRTGGSNYGYTF
v_call: TRBV18; j_call: TRBJ1-5; d_call: .; clone_size: few; cdr3_nt: TGTGCCAGCTCACAAGACAGGCAGCCCCAGCATTTT; cdr3_aa: CASSQDRQPQHF
v_call: TRBV6-1; j_call: TRBJ1-2; d_call: TRBD1; clone_size: few; cdr3_nt: TGTGCCAGCAGTATCCTCACAGGGGATGGCTACACCTTC; cdr3_aa: CASSILTGDGYTF
v_call: TRBV9; j_call: TRBJ2-1; d_call: TRBD2; clone_size: few; cdr3_nt: TGTGCCAGCAGCGTTGGTCTAGCGGGGGGACTCAATGAGCAGTTCTTC; cdr3_aa: CASSVGLAGGLNEQFF
v_call: TRBV29-1; j_call: TRBJ2-4; d_call: TRBD2; clone_size: .; cdr3_nt: TGCAGCGTTGAAAAAGGGACTAGCGGGACTCAGTACTTC; cdr3_aa: CSVEKGTSGTQYF
v_call: TRBV27; j_call: TRBJ2-3; d_call: .; clone_size: few; cdr3_nt: TGTGCCAGCAGTTCCCGGGTGGGTGGGGATACGCAGTATTTT; cdr3_aa: CASSSRVGGDTQYF
v_call: TRBV11-2; j_call: TRBJ1-1; d_call: .; clone_size: many; cdr3_nt: TGTGCCAGCAGCTTGGACGGGGACACTGAAGCTTTCTTT; cdr3_aa: CASSLDGDTEAFF
v_call: TRBV5-1; j_call: TRBJ1-2; d_call: TRBD1; clone_size: few; cdr3_nt: TGCGCCAGCAGCTCCCGGACAGGGAACTATGGCTACACCTTC; cdr3_aa: CASSSRTGNYGYTF
v_call: TRBV10-3; j_call: TRBJ1-1; d_call: .; clone_size: many; cdr3_nt: TGTGCCACACAGGGATTGGACACTGAAGTTTTCTTT; cdr3_aa: CATQGLDTEVFF
v_call: TRBV5-4; j_call: TRBJ2-5; d_call: .; clone_size: few; cdr3_nt: TGTGCCAGCAGCTTGGTGGGCCGGGGAGAGACCCAGTACTTC; cdr3_aa: CASSLVGRGETQYF
v_call: TRBV7-9; j_call: TRBJ2-7; d_call: .; clone_size: many; cdr3_nt: TGTGCCAGCAGCTTAACAAGCGCCTACGAGCAGTACTTC; cdr3_aa: CASSLTSAYEQYF
v_call: TRBV4-2; j_call: TRBJ1-1; d_call: .; clone_size: many; cdr3_nt: TGTGCCAGCAGCCAAGAGACAGACACTGAAGCTTTCTTT; cdr3_aa: CASSQETDTEAFF
v_call: TRBV11-2; j_call: TRBJ2-1; d_call: TRBD2; clone_size: many; cdr3_nt: TGTGCCAGCAGCTCTAATAGCGGGATCCAGTTCTTC; cdr3_aa: CASSSNSGIQFF
v_call: TRBV10-1; j_call: TRBJ2-3; d_call: TRBD1; clone_size: many; cdr3_nt: TGCGCCAGCAGTTCCCCCGGGACAGGGGCAGATACGCAGTATTTT; cdr3_aa: CASSSPGTGADTQYF
v_call: TRBV19; j_call: TRBJ2-1; d_call: TRBD2; clone_size: many; cdr3_nt: TGTGCCAGTAGTATATCTAGCGGGGGGGATTACAATGAGCAGTTCTTC; cdr3_aa: CASSISSGGDYNEQFF
v_call: TRBV5-1; j_call: TRBJ2-2; d_call: .; clone_size: many; cdr3_nt: TGCGCCAGCAGCTTGGACGGCGGCACCGGGGAGCTGTTTTTT; cdr3_aa: CASSLDGGTGELFF
v_call: TRBV7-8; j_call: TRBJ1-4; d_call: TRBD1; clone_size: many; cdr3_nt: TGTGCCAGCAGCCAGGACAGGGGATCTAATGAAAAACTGTTTTTT; cdr3_aa: CASSQDRGSNEKLFF
v_call: TRBV11-1; j_call: TRBJ2-5; d_call: TRBD2; clone_size: many; cdr3_nt: TGTGCCAGCAGCCATCGGACTAGCGGGAATTCGGAGACCCAGTACTTC; cdr3_aa: CASSHRTSGNSETQYF
v_call: TRBV19; j_call: TRBJ2-3; d_call: .; clone_size: many; cdr3_nt: TGTGCCACCGGGGGCCCTACAGGGGGCACAGATACGCAGTATTTT; cdr3_aa: CATGGPTGGTDTQYF
v_call: TRBV5-1; j_call: TRBJ2-6; d_call: .; clone_size: many; cdr3_nt: TGCGCCAGCAAACCAAGCGGCGGGCCTGCGGGGGCCAACGTCCTGACTTTC; cdr3_aa: CASKPSGGPAGANVLTF
v_call: TRBV19; j_call: TRBJ1-1; d_call: .; clone_size: many; cdr3_nt: TGTGCCAGTAGGGCGGGAGGTGAAGCTTTCTTT; cdr3_aa: CASRAGGEAFF
v_call: TRBV18; j_call: TRBJ1-2; d_call: .; clone_size: many; cdr3_nt: TGTGCCAGCTCACCACCCCCAGGCGGGGGCTACACCTTC; cdr3_aa: CASSPPPGGGYTF
v_call: TRBV19; j_call: TRBJ2-7; d_call: TRBD2; clone_size: few; cdr3_nt: TGTGCCAGTAGTTTAGGCGGGAGCTCCTACGAGCAGTACTTC; cdr3_aa: CASSLGGSSYEQYF
v_call: TRBV6-1; j_call: TRBJ2-3; d_call: .; clone_size: many; cdr3_nt: TGTGCCAGCAGTATCGGAGGGCCAGATACGCAGTATTTT; cdr3_aa: CASSIGGPDTQYF
v_call: TRBV6-1; j_call: TRBJ1-2; d_call: .; clone_size: many; cdr3_nt: TGTGCCAGCACGTTAGGAGGTATAGACTATGGCTACACCTTC; cdr3_aa: CASTLGGIDYGYTF
v_call: TRBV7-9; j_call: TRBJ2-5; d_call: TRBD2; clone_size: many; cdr3_nt: TGTGCCAGCAGCCCTGGGCTGACTAGCGGGAATCAAGAGACCCAGTACTTC; cdr3_aa: CASSPGLTSGNQETQYF
v_call: TRBV7-2; j_call: TRBJ2-1; d_call: .; clone_size: many; cdr3_nt: TGTGCCAGCAGCTTAGGTCTACCCTTCTTTTTCAATGAGCAGTTCTTC; cdr3_aa: CASSLGLPFFFNEQFF
v_call: TRBV13; j_call: TRBJ2-7; d_call: .; clone_size: .; cdr3_nt: TGTGCCAGCAGCCTGGGGGTCGACAGGACCGACGAGCAGTACTTC; cdr3_aa: CASSLGVDRTDEQYF
v_call: TRBV5-1; j_call: TRBJ2-6; d_call: TRBD1; clone_size: .; cdr3_nt: TGCGCCAGCAGCTTGGACGGGACAGGCAACTCTGGGGCCAACGTCCTGACTTTC; cdr3_aa: CASSLDGTGNSGANVLTF
v_call: TRBV7-6; j_call: TRBJ2-7; d_call: .; clone_size: many; cdr3_nt: TGTGCCAGCAGCGGACTCTCCTACGAGCAGTACTTC; cdr3_aa: CASSGLSYEQYF
v_call: TRBV28; j_call: TRBJ2-7; d_call: .; clone_size: many; cdr3_nt: TGTGCCACCTACAGGGCTCCCTACGAGCAGTACTTC; cdr3_aa: CATYRAPYEQYF
v_call: TRBV7-8; j_call: TRBJ1-1; d_call: TRBD1; clone_size: many; cdr3_nt: TGTGCCAGCAGCTTGGGACAGGGGGGTGAAGCTTTCTTT; cdr3_aa: CASSLGQGGEAFF
v_call: TRBV15; j_call: TRBJ2-3; d_call: TRBD2; clone_size: .; cdr3_nt: TGTGCCACCAGCAGAGTCAGCGGGGGGCCCACAGATACGCAGTATTTT; cdr3_aa: CATSRVSGGPTDTQYF
v_call: TRBV27; j_call: TRBJ1-5; d_call: TRBD1; clone_size: many; cdr3_nt: TGTGCCAGCAAAGAGGCCGGGACAGGGATAGGGCCCCAGCATTTT; cdr3_aa: CASKEAGTGIGPQHF
v_call: TRBV6-1; j_call: TRBJ1-5; d_call: TRBD1; clone_size: few; cdr3_nt: TGTGCCTGCAGGGACAGGGTTAATCAGCCCCAGCATTTT; cdr3_aa: CACRDRVNQPQHF
v_call: TRBV4-1; j_call: TRBJ1-4; d_call: .; clone_size: many; cdr3_nt: TGCGCCAGCAGCCAAGGAGTCTCAGGATCAACTAATGAAAAACTGTTTTTT; cdr3_aa: CASSQGVSGSTNEKLFF
v_call: TRBV19; j_call: TRBJ2-4; d_call: TRBD2; clone_size: many; cdr3_nt: TGTGCCAGTAGTATAAAGGTCCTAGCGGGGGCCAAAAACATTCAGTACTTC; cdr3_aa: CASSIKVLAGAKNIQYF